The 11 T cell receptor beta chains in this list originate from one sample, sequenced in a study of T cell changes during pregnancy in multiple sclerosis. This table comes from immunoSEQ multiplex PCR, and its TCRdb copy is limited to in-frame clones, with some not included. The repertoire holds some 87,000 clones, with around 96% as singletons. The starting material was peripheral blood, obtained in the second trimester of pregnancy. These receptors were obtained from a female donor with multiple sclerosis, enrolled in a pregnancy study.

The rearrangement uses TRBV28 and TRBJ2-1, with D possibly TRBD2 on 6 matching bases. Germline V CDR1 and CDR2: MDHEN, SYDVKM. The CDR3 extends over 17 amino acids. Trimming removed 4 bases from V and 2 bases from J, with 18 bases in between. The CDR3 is CASSSSAAGTPYNEQFF. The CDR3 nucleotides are TGTGCCAGCAGTTCGAGTGCGGCGGGGACCCCCTACAATGAGCAGTTCTTC.

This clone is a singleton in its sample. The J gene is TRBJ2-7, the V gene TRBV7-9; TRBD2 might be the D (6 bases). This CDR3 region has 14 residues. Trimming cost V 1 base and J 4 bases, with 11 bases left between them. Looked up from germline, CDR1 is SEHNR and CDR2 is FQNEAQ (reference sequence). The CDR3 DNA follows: TGTGCCAGCAGCTTAGGGGGGGAAGAATACGAGCAGTACTTC. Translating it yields CASSLGGEEYEQYF.

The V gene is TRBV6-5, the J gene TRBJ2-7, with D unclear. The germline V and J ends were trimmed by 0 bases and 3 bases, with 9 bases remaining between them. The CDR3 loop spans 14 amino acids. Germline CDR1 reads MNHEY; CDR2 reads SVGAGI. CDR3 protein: CASSYSSNHYEQYF. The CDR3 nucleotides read TGTGCCAGCAGTTACTCGTCTAACCACTACGAGCAGTACTTC.

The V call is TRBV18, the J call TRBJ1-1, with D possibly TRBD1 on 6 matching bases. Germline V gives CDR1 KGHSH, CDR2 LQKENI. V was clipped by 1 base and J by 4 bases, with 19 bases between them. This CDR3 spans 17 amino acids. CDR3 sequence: CASSPQIQGRGTTEAFF. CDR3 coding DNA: TGTGCCAGCTCACCACAGATACAGGGTAGAGGGACCACTGAAGCTTTCTTT.

CDR3 loop: CASSLDSRSSTGELFF. The DNA for the CDR3 is TGTGCCAGCAGCTTAGATTCCAGGTCGAGCACCGGGGAGCTGTTTTTT. The V gene is TRBV7-2, the J gene TRBJ2-2; D ambiguous. CDR3 length equals 16 residues. Deletions cut 1 base from V and 4 bases from J, with 13 bases between. CDR1 SGHTA and CDR2 FQGNSA come from the germline V gene.

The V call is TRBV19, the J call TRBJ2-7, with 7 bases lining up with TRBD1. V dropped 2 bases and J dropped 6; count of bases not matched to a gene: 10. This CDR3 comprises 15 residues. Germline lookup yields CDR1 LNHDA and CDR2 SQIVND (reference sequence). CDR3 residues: CASSIKSGGVTEQYF. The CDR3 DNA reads TGTGCCAGTAGTATAAAGTCAGGGGGTGTTACCGAGCAGTACTTC.

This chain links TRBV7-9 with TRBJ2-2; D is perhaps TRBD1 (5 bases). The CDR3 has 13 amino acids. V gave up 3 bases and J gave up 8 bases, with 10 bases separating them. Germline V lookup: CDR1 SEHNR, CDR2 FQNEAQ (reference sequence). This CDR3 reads CASSFGQGGELFF. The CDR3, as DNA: TGTGCCAGCAGCTTTGGTCAGGGAGGGGAGCTGTTTTTT.

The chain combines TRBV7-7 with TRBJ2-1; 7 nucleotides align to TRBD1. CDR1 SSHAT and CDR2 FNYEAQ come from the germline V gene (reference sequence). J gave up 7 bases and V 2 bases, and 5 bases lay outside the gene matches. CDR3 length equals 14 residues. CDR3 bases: TGTGCCAGCAGCTTATCTACAGGGGAAAATGAGCAGTTCTTC. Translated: CASSLSTGENEQFF.

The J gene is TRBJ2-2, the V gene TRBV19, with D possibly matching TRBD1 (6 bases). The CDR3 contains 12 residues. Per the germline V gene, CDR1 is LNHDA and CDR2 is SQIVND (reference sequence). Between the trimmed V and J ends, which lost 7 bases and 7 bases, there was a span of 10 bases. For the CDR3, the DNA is TGTGCCAGTAATCAGGGGAACGGGGAGCTGTTTTTT. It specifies CASNQGNGELFF.

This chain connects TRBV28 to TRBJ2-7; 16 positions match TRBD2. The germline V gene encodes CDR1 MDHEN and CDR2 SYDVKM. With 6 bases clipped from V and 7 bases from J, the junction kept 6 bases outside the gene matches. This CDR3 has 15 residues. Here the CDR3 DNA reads TGTGCCAGCAGGGGACTAGCGGGAGGGCCGGGAGAGCAGTACTTC. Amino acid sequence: CASRGLAGGPGEQYF. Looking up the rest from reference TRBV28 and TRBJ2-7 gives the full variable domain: DVKVTQSSRYLVKRTGEKVFLECVQDMDHENMFWYRQDPGLGLRLIYFSYDVKMKEKGDIPEGYSVSREKKERFSLILESASTNQTSMYLCASRGLAGGPGEQYFGPGTRLTVT.

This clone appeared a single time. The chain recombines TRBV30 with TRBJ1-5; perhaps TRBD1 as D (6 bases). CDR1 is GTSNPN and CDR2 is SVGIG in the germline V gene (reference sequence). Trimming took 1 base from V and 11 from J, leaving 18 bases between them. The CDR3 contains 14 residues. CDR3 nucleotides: TGTGCCTGGAGTGGAAGGGGGTCTGGGTGGACCCAGCATTTT. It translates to CAWSGRGSGWTQHF.